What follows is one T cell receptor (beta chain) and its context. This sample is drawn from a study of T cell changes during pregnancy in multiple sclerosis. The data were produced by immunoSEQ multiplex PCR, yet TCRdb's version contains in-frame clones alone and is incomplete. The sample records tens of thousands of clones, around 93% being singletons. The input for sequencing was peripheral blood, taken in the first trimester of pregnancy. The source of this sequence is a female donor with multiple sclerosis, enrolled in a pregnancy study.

The DNA of the CDR3 is TGTGCCAGCTCACCACTCCCCGGCGGGAGCTCTGGAAACACCATATATTTT. Translation gives CASSPLPGGSSGNTIYF. The genes are TRBV18 and TRBJ1-3; D unresolved. CDR1 is KGHSH, CDR2 LQKENI, per germline. CDR3 length: 17 residues. The V end lost 1 base, the J end lost 0 bases, and 13 bases lay between the germline ends.